This T cell receptor beta chain originates from a study of T-cell reconstitution after alpha-beta-depleted transplantation in children. The CDR3 runs to 14 residues. CDR1 and CDR2 (germline): MNHEY, SVGAGI. V was pared by 0 bases and J by 6 bases, with 4 bases of the junction left unmatched. A remark on this clonotype: Its antigen remains unknown.

Study-wide points: After transplant, high TCRbeta diversity at day 60 in some patients arose from surviving recipient T cells and thymic progenitors. One year post-transplant, T-cell counts and diversity were largely derived from T cells produced anew. Reports say that about two months after transplant, the alpha-beta T cells came out of several hundred graft clones that had expanded.

Unique molecular identifiers featured in how the TCRbeta library was prepared. TCRdb re-analysed the PCR reads in MiXCR, keeping a single row per CDR3 protein. Of around 440,000 distinct CDR3 sequences listed, roughly 10% are singletons. Specimen: PBMCs, collected before TCRalphabeta/CD19-depleted stem cell transplant. The chain joins TRBV6-5 to TRBJ2-7; 8 bases are a match to TRBD2. This receptor was obtained from a child aged 2 to 10 with inherited bone marrow failure, due to receive a stem cell transplant. The CDR3 protein is CASSYSSGSSEQYF. The CDR3 coding sequence is TGTGCCAGCAGTTACTCCAGCGGGAGCTCCGAGCAGTACTTC.